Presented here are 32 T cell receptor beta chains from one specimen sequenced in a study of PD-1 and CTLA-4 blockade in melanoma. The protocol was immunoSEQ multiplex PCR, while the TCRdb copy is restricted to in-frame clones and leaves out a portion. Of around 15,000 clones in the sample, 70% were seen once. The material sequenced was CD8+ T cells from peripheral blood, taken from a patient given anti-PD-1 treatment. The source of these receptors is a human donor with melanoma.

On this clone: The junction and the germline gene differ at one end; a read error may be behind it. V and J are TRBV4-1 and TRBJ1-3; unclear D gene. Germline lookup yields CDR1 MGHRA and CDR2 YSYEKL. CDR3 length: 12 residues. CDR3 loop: CASSQDARRLDF. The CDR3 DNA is TGCGCCAGCAGCCAAGATGCCAGGCGGTTGGATTTT.

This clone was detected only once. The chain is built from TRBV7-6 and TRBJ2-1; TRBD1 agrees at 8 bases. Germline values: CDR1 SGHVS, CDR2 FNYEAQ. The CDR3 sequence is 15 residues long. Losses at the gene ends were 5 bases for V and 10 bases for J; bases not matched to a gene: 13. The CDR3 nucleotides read TGTGCCAGCAGCCCGGGACAGGTGGGGGGTTTAGAGCAGTTCTTC. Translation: CASSPGQVGGLEQFF.

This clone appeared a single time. CDR3 in DNA: TGTGCCAGCCATACAGCGCTGAGAGGCACAGATACGCAGTATTTT. Its translation is CASHTALRGTDTQYF. The genes are TRBV7-2 and TRBJ2-3, with D unresolved. The CDR3 runs to 15 residues. The V and J ends lost 8 bases and 1 base respectively, with 16 bases between them. The germline gives CDR1 SGHTA, CDR2 FQGNSA.

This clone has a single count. The CDR3 coding sequence is TGTGCCAGCAGTGCTGGACAGGTGGACGAGCAGTACTTC. It encodes CASSAGQVDEQYF. J is TRBJ2-7 and V is TRBV12-3 or TRBV12-4, with TRBD1 matching 7 bases. This CDR3 has 13 residues. V gave up 5 bases and J gave up 5 bases; unmatched junction bases: 6.

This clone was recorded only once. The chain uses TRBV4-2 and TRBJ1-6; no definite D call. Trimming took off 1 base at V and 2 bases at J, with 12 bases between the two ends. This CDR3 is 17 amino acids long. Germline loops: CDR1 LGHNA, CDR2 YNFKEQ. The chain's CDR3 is CASSQGKVVTYNSPLHF. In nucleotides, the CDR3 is TGTGCCAGCAGCCAAGGAAAGGTGGTGACCTATAATTCACCCCTCCACTTT.

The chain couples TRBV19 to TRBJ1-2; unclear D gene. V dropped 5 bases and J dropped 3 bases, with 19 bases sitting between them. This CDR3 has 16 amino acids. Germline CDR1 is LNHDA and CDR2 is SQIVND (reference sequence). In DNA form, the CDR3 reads TGTGCCAGTAGTCTCCCCACGGGATACCGGGACTATGGCTACACCTTC. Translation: CASSLPTGYRDYGYTF.

CDR3 sequence reads: CASSARGANRFF. CDR3 coding DNA: TGTGCCAGCAGCGCTCGGGGGGCTAATCGGTTCTTC. The rearrangement uses TRBV13 and TRBJ2-1; maybe TRBD2 (7 bases). V lost 5 bases and J lost 15, with 17 bases in between. This CDR3 is built from 12 residues. Germline V lookup: CDR1 PRHDT, CDR2 FYEKMQ (reference sequence).

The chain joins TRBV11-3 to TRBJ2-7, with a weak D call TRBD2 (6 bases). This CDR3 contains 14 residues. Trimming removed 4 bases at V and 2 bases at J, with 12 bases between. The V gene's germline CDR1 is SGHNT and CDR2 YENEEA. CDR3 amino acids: CASSSRDSPYEQYF. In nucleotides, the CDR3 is TGTGCCAGCAGCTCTCGGGACTCCCCCTACGAGCAGTACTTC.

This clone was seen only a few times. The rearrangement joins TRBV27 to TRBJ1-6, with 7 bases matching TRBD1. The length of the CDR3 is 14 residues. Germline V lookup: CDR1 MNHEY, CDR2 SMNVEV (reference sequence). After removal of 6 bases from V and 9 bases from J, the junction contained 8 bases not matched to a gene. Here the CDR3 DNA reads TGTGCCAGCAGGCCTCGACAGGGCCCTTCACCCCTCCACTTT. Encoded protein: CASRPRQGPSPLHF.

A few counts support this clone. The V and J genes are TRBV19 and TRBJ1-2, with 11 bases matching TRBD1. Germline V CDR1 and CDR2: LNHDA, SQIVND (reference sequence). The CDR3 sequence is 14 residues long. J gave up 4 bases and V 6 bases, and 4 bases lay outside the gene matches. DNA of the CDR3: TGTGCCAGTAGGCCCGGACAGGGGGCCTATGGCTACACCTTC. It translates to CASRPGQGAYGYTF.

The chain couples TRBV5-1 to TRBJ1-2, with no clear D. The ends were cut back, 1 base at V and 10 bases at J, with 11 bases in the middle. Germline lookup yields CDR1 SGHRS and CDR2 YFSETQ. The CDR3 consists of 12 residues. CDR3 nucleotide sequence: TGCGCCAGCAGCTTGATGGCCAAGGACTACACCTTC. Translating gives CASSLMAKDYTF.

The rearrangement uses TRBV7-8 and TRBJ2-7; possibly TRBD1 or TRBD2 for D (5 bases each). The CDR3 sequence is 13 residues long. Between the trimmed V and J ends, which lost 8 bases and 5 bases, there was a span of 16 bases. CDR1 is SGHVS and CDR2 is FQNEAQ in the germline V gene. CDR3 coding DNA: TGTGCCAGCCGGGGCGGATCTGCCCACGAGCAGTACTTC. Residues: CASRGGSAHEQYF.

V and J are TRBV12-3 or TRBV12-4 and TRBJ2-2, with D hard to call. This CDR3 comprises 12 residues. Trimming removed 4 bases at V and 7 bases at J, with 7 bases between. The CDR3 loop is CASSSTGGELFF. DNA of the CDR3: TGTGCCAGCAGTTCTACCGGCGGGGAGCTGTTTTTT.

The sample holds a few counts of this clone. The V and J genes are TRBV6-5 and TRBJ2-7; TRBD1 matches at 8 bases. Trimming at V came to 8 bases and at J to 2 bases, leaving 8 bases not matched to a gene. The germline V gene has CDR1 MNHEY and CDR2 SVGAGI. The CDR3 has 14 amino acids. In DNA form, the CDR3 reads TGTGCCAGCCTGAAAGGACAGGGTACCTACGAGCAGTACTTC. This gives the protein CASLKGQGTYEQYF.

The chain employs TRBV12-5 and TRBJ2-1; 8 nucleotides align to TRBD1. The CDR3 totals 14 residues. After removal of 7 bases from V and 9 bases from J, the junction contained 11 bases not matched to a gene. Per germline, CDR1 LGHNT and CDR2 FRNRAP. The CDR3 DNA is TGTGCTAGTGCCGAAGGGGACAGGCGTCGTGAGCAGTTCTTC. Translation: CASAEGDRRREQFF.

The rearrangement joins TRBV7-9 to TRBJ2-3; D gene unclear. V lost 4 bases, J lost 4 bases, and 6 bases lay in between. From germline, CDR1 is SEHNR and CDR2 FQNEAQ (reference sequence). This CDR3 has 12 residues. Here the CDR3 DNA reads TGTGCCAGCAGCTCCCCAGCAGATACGCAGTATTTT. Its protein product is CASSSPADTQYF.

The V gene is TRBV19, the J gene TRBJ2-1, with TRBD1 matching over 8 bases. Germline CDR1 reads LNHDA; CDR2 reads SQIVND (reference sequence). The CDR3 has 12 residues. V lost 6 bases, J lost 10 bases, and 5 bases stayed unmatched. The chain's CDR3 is CASRPGQAEQFF. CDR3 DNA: TGTGCCAGTAGACCGGGACAGGCCGAGCAGTTCTTC.

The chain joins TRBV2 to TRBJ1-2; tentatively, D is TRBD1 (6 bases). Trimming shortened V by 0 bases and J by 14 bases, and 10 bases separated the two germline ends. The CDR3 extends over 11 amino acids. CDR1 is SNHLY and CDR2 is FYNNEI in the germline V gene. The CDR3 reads CASSEALGGTF. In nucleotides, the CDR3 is TGTGCCAGCAGTGAAGCGCTAGGGGGAACCTTC.

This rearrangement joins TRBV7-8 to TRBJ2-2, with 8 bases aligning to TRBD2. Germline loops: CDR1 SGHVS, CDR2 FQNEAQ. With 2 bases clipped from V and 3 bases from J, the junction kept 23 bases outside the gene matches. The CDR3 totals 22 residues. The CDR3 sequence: CASSLYRRGLESLARDTGELFF. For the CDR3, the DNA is TGTGCCAGCAGCTTATATCGCCGGGGACTAGAGAGTCTTGCAAGGGACACCGGGGAGCTGTTTTTT.

CDR3 coding DNA: TGTGCCAGCAGAGGAACCGAGGGGGCTGGTAATGAAAAACTGTTTTTT. This encodes CASRGTEGAGNEKLFF. The chain combines TRBV2 with TRBJ1-4, with TRBD1 matching over 7 bases. The CDR3 covers 16 residues. With V trimmed by 6 bases and J by 4 bases, 11 bases remained unmatched. Germline V CDR1 and CDR2: SNHLY, FYNNEI.

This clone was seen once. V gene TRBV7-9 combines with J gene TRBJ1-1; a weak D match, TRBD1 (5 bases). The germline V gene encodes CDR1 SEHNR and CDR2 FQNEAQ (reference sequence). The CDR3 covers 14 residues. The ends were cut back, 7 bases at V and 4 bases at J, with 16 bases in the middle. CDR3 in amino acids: CASTSRSGPTEAFF. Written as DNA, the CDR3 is TGTGCCAGCACCTCTAGGTCAGGGCCCACTGAAGCTTTCTTT.

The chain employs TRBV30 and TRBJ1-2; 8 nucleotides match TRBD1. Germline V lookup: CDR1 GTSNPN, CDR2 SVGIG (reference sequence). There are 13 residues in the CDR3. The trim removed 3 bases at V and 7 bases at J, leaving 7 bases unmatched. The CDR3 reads CAWSPDRVGGYTF. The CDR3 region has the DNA TGTGCCTGGAGCCCGGACAGGGTAGGTGGCTACACCTTC. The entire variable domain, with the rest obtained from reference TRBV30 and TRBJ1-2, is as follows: SQTIHQWPATLVQPVGSPLSLECTVEGTSNPNLYWYRQAAGRGLQLLFYSVGIGQISSEVPQNLSASRPQDRQFILSSKKLLLSDSGFYLCAWSPDRVGGYTFGSGTRLTVV.

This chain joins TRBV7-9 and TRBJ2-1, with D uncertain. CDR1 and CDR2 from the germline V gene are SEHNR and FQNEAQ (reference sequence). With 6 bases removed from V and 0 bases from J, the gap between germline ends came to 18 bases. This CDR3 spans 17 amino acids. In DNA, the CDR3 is TGTGCCAGCAGGCCAGCCGGCGGAATTAGCTCCTACAATGAGCAGTTCTTC. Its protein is CASRPAGGISSYNEQFF.

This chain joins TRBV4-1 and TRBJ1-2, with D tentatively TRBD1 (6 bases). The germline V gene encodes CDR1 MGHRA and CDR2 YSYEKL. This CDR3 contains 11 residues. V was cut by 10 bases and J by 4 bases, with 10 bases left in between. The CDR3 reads CAIGGGYGYTF. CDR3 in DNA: TGCGCCATTGGGGGCGGCTATGGCTACACCTTC.

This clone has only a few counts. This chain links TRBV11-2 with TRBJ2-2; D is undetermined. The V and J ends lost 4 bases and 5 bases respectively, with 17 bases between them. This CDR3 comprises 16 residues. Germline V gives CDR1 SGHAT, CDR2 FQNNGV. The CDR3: CASSWDGPFGTGELFF. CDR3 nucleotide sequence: TGTGCCAGCAGCTGGGATGGCCCCTTTGGGACCGGGGAGCTGTTTTTT.

CDR3 nucleotide sequence: TGTGCCAGCAGTGAAGGGGAGCCAGGGGTACACAATGAGCAGTTCTTC. Protein sequence: CASSEGEPGVHNEQFF. This chain connects TRBV6-1 to TRBJ2-1, with D tentatively TRBD1 (6 bases). The CDR3 has 16 residues. The germline V gene has CDR1 MNHNS and CDR2 SASEGT. V dropped 1 base and J dropped 5 bases, with 15 bases sitting between them.

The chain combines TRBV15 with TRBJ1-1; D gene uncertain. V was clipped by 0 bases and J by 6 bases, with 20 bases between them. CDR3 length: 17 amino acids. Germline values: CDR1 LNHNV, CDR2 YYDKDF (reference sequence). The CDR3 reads CATSREYSGDNWAEAFF. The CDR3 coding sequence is TGTGCCACCAGCAGAGAATATAGCGGCGACAATTGGGCTGAAGCTTTCTTT.

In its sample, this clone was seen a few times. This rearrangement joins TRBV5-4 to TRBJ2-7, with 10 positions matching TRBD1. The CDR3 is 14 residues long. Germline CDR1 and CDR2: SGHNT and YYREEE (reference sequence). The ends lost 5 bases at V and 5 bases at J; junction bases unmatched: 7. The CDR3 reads CASSLPDRGNEQYF. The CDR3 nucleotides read TGTGCCAGCAGTTTGCCGGACAGGGGGAACGAGCAGTACTTC.

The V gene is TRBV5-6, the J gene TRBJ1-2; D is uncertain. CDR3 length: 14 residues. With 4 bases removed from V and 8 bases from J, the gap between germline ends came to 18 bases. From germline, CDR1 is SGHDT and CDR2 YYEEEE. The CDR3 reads CASSPDGISDGYTF. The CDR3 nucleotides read TGTGCCAGCAGCCCAGACGGGATCAGCGACGGCTACACCTTC.

The CDR3 DNA is TGTGCCAGCAGCCAAGATAGGAGCGGGAGCGGGGAGACCCAGTACTTC. Translation: CASSQDRSGSGETQYF. This chain uses TRBV14 with TRBJ2-5; TRBD2 agrees at 8 bases. This CDR3 spans 16 amino acids. The germline gives CDR1 SGHDN, CDR2 FVKESK. V was clipped by 0 bases and J by 5 bases; unmatched bases: 8.

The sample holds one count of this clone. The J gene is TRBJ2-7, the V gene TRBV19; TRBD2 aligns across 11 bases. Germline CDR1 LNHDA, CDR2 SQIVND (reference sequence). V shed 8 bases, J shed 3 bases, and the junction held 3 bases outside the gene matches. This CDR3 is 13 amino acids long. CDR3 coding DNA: TGTGCCAGTGGACTAGCGGGTCTCTACGAGCAGTACTTC. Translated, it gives CASGLAGLYEQYF.

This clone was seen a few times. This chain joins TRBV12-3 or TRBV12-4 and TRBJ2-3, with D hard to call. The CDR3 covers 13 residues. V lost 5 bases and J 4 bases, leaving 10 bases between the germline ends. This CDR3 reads CASSPQHPDTQYF. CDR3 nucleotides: TGTGCCAGCAGTCCTCAACACCCAGATACGCAGTATTTT.